This T cell receptor (beta chain) originates from a study of cytomegalovirus exposure and HLA in healthy donors. The PCR used 60 Vbeta and 13 Jbeta primers. Under the authors' procedure: An analysis that came later counted 80 million or so unique TCR beta chains, some 11 million shared. The assay was immunoSEQ multiplex PCR, and TCRdb's table has in-frame clones only and misses some. V and J calls and clone size are copied from that table; D and trimming were computed from the DNA. The sample shows tens of thousands of clones, approximately 82% of them seen only once. V dropped 2 bases and J dropped 5 bases, with 13 bases sitting between them. The CDR3 length is 15 residues. Per the germline V gene, CDR1 is KGHSH and CDR2 is LQKENI.

The V gene is TRBV18, the J gene TRBJ1-5; no clear D gene. The clonotype was recovered from a man aged 40-55 years in good health and CMV-seronegative. Sequenced sample: PBMCs. CDR3 sequence reads: CASSPWSGSDQPQHF. CDR3 bases: TGTGCCAGCTCACCATGGTCAGGTTCGGATCAGCCCCAGCATTTT.